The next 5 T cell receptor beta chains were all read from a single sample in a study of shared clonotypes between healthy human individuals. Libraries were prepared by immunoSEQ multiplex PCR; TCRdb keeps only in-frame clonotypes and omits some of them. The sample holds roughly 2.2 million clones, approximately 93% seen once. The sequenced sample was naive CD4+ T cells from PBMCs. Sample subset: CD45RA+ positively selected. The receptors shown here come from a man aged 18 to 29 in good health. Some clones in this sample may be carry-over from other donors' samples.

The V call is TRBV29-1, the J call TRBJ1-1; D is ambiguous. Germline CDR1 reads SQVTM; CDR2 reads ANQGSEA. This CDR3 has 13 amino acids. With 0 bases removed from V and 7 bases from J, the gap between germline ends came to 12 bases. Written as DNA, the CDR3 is TGCAGCGTTGAAGATCTTGAGGGTAGTGAAGCTTTCTTT. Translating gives CSVEDLEGSEAFF.

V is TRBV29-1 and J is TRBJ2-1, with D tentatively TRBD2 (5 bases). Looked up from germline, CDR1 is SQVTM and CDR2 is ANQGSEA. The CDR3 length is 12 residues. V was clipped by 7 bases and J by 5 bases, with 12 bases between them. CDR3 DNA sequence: TGCAGCGCGGGGTTTGGGGACAATGAGCAGTTCTTC. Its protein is CSAGFGDNEQFF.

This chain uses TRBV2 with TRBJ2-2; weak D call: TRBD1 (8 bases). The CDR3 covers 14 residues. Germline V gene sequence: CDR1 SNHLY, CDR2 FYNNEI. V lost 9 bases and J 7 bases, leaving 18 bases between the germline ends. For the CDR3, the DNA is TGTGCCAGTGCAATGGGGGGGACAGGCGGGGAGCTGTTTTTT. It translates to CASAMGGTGGELFF.

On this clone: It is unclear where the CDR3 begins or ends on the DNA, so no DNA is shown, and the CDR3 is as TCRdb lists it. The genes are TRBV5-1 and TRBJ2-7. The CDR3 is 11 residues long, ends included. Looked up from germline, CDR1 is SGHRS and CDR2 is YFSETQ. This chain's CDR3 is CASSTSVEQYF.

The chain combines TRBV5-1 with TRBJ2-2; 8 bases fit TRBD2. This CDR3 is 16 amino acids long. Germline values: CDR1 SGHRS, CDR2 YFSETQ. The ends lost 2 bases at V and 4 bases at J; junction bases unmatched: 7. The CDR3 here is CASSFLTSETTGELFF. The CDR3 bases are TGCGCCAGCAGCTTCCTGACTAGCGAGACCACCGGGGAGCTGTTTTTT. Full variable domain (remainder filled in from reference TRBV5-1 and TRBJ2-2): KAGVTQTPRYLIKTRGQQVTLSCSPISGHRSVSWYQQTPGQGLQFLFEYFSETQRNKGNFPGRFSGRQFSNSRSEMNVSTLELGDSALYLCASSFLTSETTGELFFGEGSRLTVL.